Listed here are 6 T cell receptor beta chains from one sample, sequenced in a study of beta chain features in type 1 diabetes. Findings and caveats of the study: Shorter TCRB CDR3s, moderately but significantly so, marked every one of the four CD4+ subsets in Type 1 diabetes patients.

Antigen specificity for these receptors is unknown. The whole isolated RNA underwent reverse transcription, so sequencing captured expressed TCRB transcripts. The data were produced by immunoSEQ multiplex PCR, yet TCRdb's version contains in-frame clones alone and is incomplete. Among 250,000 to 350,000 clones, roughly 13% were seen once, and the ten largest hold around 0.016%. The sample taken for sequencing was naive CD4+ T cells from blood. The receptors here all came from a man in his thirties or forties with type 1 diabetes.

This chain joins TRBV13 and TRBJ2-7, with 11 bases that match TRBD1. V lost 2 bases and J lost 2; bases outside the gene matches: 5. The CDR3 totals 16 residues. Germline V gene lookup returns CDR1 PRHDT and CDR2 FYEKMQ (reference sequence). CDR3 region: CASSLIGGQGAYEQYF. The CDR3 DNA follows: TGTGCCAGCAGCTTAATCGGGGGACAGGGGGCCTACGAGCAGTACTTC. The full variable domain, with the rest looked up from reference TRBV13 and TRBJ2-7, is AAGVIQSPRHLIKEKRETATLKCYPIPRHDTVYWYQQGPGQDPQFLISFYEKMQSDKGSIPDRFSAQQFSDYHSELNMSSLELGDSALYFCASSLIGGQGAYEQYFGPGTRLTVT.

The chain recombines TRBV14 with TRBJ2-1, with 11 bases fitting TRBD2. V was clipped by 0 bases and J by 4 bases; unmatched bases: 8. The CDR3 runs to 18 residues. Germline loops: CDR1 SGHDN, CDR2 FVKESK. The CDR3 loop is CASSQDRWTSGLYNEQFF. In nucleotides, the CDR3 is TGTGCCAGCAGCCAAGACCGCTGGACTAGCGGGCTTTACAATGAGCAGTTCTTC.

Note on this clone: The sample carries other DNA sequences with the same CDR3. This chain links TRBV5-4 with TRBJ2-6, with D uncertain. Germline-derived CDR1 and CDR2 are SGHNT and YYREEE (reference sequence). V lost 0 bases, J lost 1 base, and 5 bases lay in between. The CDR3 covers 15 residues. CDR3 residues: CASSLDISGANVLTF. The CDR3 region has the DNA TGTGCCAGCAGCTTGGACATATCTGGGGCCAACGTCCTGACTTTC.

This clone was observed a handful of times. The V gene is TRBV6-1, the J gene TRBJ2-4, with 7 bases that match TRBD1. Germline CDR1 is MNHNS and CDR2 is SASEGT. J gave up 9 bases and V 8 bases, and 13 bases lay outside the gene matches. CDR3 length: 14 residues. CDR3 residues: CASGDEGAFVIQYF. The CDR3 coding sequence is TGTGCCAGCGGAGACGAGGGGGCGTTTGTCATTCAGTACTTC.

The sample holds a few counts of this clone. V usage is TRBV4-3 and J usage is TRBJ2-5, with D perhaps matching TRBD2 (6 bases). Germline V CDR1 and CDR2: LGHNA, YSLEER. The CDR3 has 13 amino acids. V was clipped by 4 bases and J by 2 bases, with 8 bases between them. CDR3 nucleotide sequence: TGCGCCAGCAGCCTAGCGGTACAAGAGACCCAGTACTTC. Translated: CASSLAVQETQYF.

This clone was recorded once. The CDR3, as DNA: TGTGCCAGCATCCAAGGAGGGGATCAGCCCCAGCATTTT. This translates into CASIQGGDQPQHF. The chain recombines TRBV28 with TRBJ1-5, with D maybe TRBD1 (5 bases). The germline V gene has CDR1 MDHEN and CDR2 SYDVKM. CDR3 length equals 13 residues. V was trimmed by 7 bases and J by 5 bases, leaving 12 bases between them. Together with reference TRBV28 and TRBJ1-5, the CDR3 gives the full variable domain: DVKVTQSSRYLVKRTGEKVFLECVQDMDHENMFWYRQDPGLGLRLIYFSYDVKMKEKGDIPEGYSVSREKKERFSLILESASTNQTSMYLCASIQGGDQPQHFGDGTRLSIL.